This TCR beta chain is drawn from a study of T cells in Graves' hyperthyroidism and ophthalmopathy. The wider study: Before any treatment, at initial diagnosis, peripheral blood was collected.

As concerns this clonotype: Its antigen remains unknown.

RNA transcripts were the template for amplifying TCR beta CDR3 regions. HTBI primers were used for first-round RT-PCR of the TCR CDR3. Using its own MiXCR run on the multiplex PCR reads, TCRdb lists one record per CDR3 protein. The table has hundreds of thousands of distinct CDR3 sequences, 15% to 20% seen once. Study findings and constraints: Blood also showed most of the thyroid clonotypes that were expanded above 0.001. The model forecast ophthalmopathy, anticipating it by a median around 6.5 months before onset.

The TCR comes from a man aged 35 to 55 with Graves' ophthalmopathy. The sequenced sample consisted of blood.

The DNA for the CDR3 is TGTGCCAGCTCACCACGACTAGCGGGGGCTATTGGAAATGAGCAGTTCTTC. Translation gives CASSPRLAGAIGNEQFF. The chain is built from TRBV18 and TRBJ2-1; 12 nucleotides agree with TRBD2. V was clipped by 1 base and J by 7 bases; unmatched bases: 8. CDR3 size: 17 residues. CDR1 KGHSH and CDR2 LQKENI come from the germline V gene.